The 9 T cell receptor beta chains in this list originate from one sample, sequenced in a study of OX40 agonist ivuxolimab in advanced cancers. This table comes from immunoSEQ multiplex PCR, and its TCRdb copy is limited to in-frame clones, with some not included. This repertoire shows some 83,000 clones, about 89% found once; its top ten account for roughly 8.4%. The sequencing used CD4+ or CD8+ T cells sorted from blood, collected in a trial of the OX40 agonist ivuxolimab. The receptors here all came from an adult with an advanced solid tumor such as melanoma, head and neck, liver or kidney cancer.

The CDR3: CASSIIPGDGYTF. The CDR3 coding sequence is TGTGCCAGTAGTATCATCCCAGGAGATGGCTACACCTTC. The genes are TRBV19 and TRBJ1-2; D gene unclear. The V end lost 3 bases, the J end lost 6 bases, and 11 bases lay between the germline ends. The V gene's germline CDR1 is LNHDA and CDR2 SQIVND (reference sequence). The CDR3 spans 13 residues.

This chain connects TRBV6-5 to TRBJ2-1; D is perhaps TRBD2 (5 bases). The CDR3 consists of 13 residues. Germline-derived CDR1 and CDR2 are MNHEY and SVGAGI. V dropped 5 bases and J dropped 4 bases, with 9 bases sitting between them. The CDR3 reads CASSGLPYNEQFF. Written as DNA, the CDR3 is TGTGCCAGCAGTGGACTCCCTTACAATGAGCAGTTCTTC.

The chain employs TRBV5-1 and TRBJ2-6; D may be TRBD2 (5 bases). Trimming removed 0 bases from V and 1 base from J, with 5 bases in between. The CDR3 contains 15 residues. Germline V gene lookup returns CDR1 SGHRS and CDR2 YFSETQ. The CDR3: CASSLGGSGANVLTF. The CDR3 DNA sequence: TGCGCCAGCAGCTTGGGAGGGTCTGGGGCCAACGTCCTGACTTTC.

The J gene is TRBJ2-3, the V gene TRBV28; D unresolved. The CDR3 extends over 17 amino acids. Trimming pared 3 bases from V and 2 bases from J, leaving 18 bases between. Germline V gene data show CDR1 as MDHEN and CDR2 as SYDVKM. The CDR3 nucleotides read TGTGCCAGCAGTTTTATTCGGACCTGGACCTCCACAGATACGCAGTATTTT. It codes for CASSFIRTWTSTDTQYF.

This clone has a handful of counts. The chain couples TRBV6-5 to TRBJ1-6; D unresolved. The CDR3 is 16 residues long. V was cut by 0 bases and J by 9 bases, with 15 bases left in between. Germline CDR1 reads MNHEY; CDR2 reads SVGAGI. The CDR3 DNA reads as TGTGCCAGCAGTTACTCTCTTCTCTGGGTTGGTTCACCCCTCCACTTT. It is translated as CASSYSLLWVGSPLHF.

V gene TRBV11-2 combines with J gene TRBJ2-1; a possible D gene is TRBD2 (5 bases). The germline gives CDR1 SGHAT, CDR2 FQNNGV. V shed 4 bases and J shed 10 bases, with 8 bases lying between them. This CDR3 has 11 amino acids. The CDR3 DNA sequence: TGTGCCAGCAGCTCTGGGGAGGAGCAGTTCTTC. It specifies CASSSGEEQFF.

This chain joins TRBV28 and TRBJ2-1; D not resolved. CDR1 and CDR2 (germline): MDHEN, SYDVKM. The V end was cut by 2 bases, the J end by 0 bases, with 8 bases between. This CDR3 has 15 residues. The CDR3 DNA reads TGTGCCAGCAGTTTACCGGTGAGCTCCTACAATGAGCAGTTCTTC. Its translation is CASSLPVSSYNEQFF. Full variable domain (missing parts from reference TRBV28 and TRBJ2-1): DVKVTQSSRYLVKRTGEKVFLECVQDMDHENMFWYRQDPGLGLRLIYFSYDVKMKEKGDIPEGYSVSREKKERFSLILESASTNQTSMYLCASSLPVSSYNEQFFGPGTRLTVL.

On this clone: This sample also contains other DNA sequences that code for the same CDR3. The chain uses TRBV5-6 and TRBJ2-3; the D is unclear. The ends were cut back, 0 bases at V and 4 bases at J, with 3 bases in the middle. The CDR3 extends over 12 amino acids. The germline CDR1 and CDR2 sequences are SGHDT and YYEEEE. The CDR3 DNA reads TGTGCCAGCAGCTTGGTGCCAGATACGCAGTATTTT. Translation gives CASSLVPDTQYF. The full variable domain, in which reference TRBV5-6 and TRBJ2-3 provide the parts outside the CDR3, is DAGVTQSPTHLIKTRGQQVTLRCSPKSGHDTVSWYQQALGQGPQFIFQYYEEEERQRGNFPDRFSGHQFPNYSSELNVNALLLGDSALYLCASSLVPDTQYFGPGTRLTVL.

V gene TRBV20-1 combines with J gene TRBJ2-1; D perhaps matches TRBD1 (6 bases). Trimming removed 4 bases at V and 8 bases at J, with 9 bases between. There are 11 residues in the CDR3. In germline, CDR1 is DFQATT, CDR2 SNEGSKA (reference sequence). CDR3 sequence: CSANRVHEQFF. The CDR3 DNA reads TGCAGTGCTAACAGGGTGCATGAGCAGTTCTTC.